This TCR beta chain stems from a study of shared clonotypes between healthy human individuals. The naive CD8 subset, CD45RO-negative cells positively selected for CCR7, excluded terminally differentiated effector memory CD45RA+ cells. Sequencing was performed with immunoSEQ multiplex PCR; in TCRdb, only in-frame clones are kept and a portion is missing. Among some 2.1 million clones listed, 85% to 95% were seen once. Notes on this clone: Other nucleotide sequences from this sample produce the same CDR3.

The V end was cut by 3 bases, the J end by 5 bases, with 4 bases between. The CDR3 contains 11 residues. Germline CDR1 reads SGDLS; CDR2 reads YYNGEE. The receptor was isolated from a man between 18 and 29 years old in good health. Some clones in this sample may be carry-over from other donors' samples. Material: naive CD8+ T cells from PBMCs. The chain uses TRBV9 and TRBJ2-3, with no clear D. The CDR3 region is CASSGGDTQYF. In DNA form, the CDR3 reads TGTGCCAGCAGCGGTGGAGATACGCAGTATTTT.